A single sample gave rise to the 24 T cell receptor beta chains below, sequenced in a study of read filtering for tumor transcriptome and immune sequencing. The library was built from approximately 400 ng RNA with molecular barcoded adaptors for alpha/delta and beta/gamma chains. TCRdb ran MiXCR on the reads and lists one entry per CDR3 protein. Among 50,000 to 65,000 distinct CDR3 sequences, approximately 18% were seen once, and the ten largest hold around 9.9%. Sample: a population of CD138-negative cells sorted from bone marrow. These receptors were collected from a donor at least 40 years old with multiple myeloma.

This clonotype occurred many times. The chain recombines TRBV6-5 with TRBJ1-1; D is unresolved. The V gene lost 6 bases and the J gene lost 1 base, with 12 bases spanning the gap. Per germline, CDR1 MNHEY and CDR2 SVGAGI. This CDR3 spans 14 amino acids. The CDR3 reads CASRGSGKNTEAFF. The CDR3 nucleotides read TGTGCCAGCAGGGGATCCGGGAAGAACACTGAAGCTTTCTTT.

In regard to this clonotype: A much larger clone is a single base away; this may be a read error. The genes are TRBV28 and TRBJ2-3, with TRBD2 as a possible D gene (6 bases). V was pared by 3 bases and J by 4 bases, with 17 bases between. This CDR3 is built from 16 residues. Germline CDR1 MDHEN, CDR2 SYDVKM. The CDR3 reads CASSFGDWGVPDTQYF. The CDR3 DNA is TGTGCCAGCAGTTTTGGGGACTGGGGTGTCCCAGATACGCAGTATTTT.

With regard to this clonotype: A much larger clone is a single base away; this may be a read error. The rearrangement links TRBV6-1 to TRBJ2-5; tentative D call: TRBD2 (5 bases). The ends were cut back, 4 bases at V and 7 bases at J, with 13 bases in the middle. Per the germline V gene, CDR1 is MNHNS and CDR2 is SASEGT. This CDR3 has 13 amino acids. CDR3 nucleotides: TGTGCCAGCAGTGTTAGCGTGAGAATGACCCAGTACTTC. Amino acids: CASSVSVRMTQYF.

This clonotype has at least ten counts. The V gene is TRBV12-3 or TRBV12-4, the J gene TRBJ1-6, with a possible D match to TRBD1 (5 bases). Trimming pared 2 bases from V and 11 bases from J, leaving 10 bases between. The CDR3 has 13 residues. CDR3 amino acids: CASSLQGRAPLHF. The CDR3 DNA follows: TGTGCCAGCAGTTTACAGGGACGGGCACCCCTCCACTTT.

The chain links TRBV15 to TRBJ2-7; no clear D gene. Per germline, CDR1 LNHNV and CDR2 YYDKDF (reference sequence). The CDR3 runs 15 residues. Deletions cut 0 bases from V and 4 bases from J, with 13 bases between. In DNA form, the CDR3 reads TGTGCCACCAGCAGAGAGAAAGGATTTGGGTACGAGCAGTACTTC. It specifies CATSREKGFGYEQYF.

This clonotype was seen at least ten times. The chain couples TRBV20-1 to TRBJ1-1; TRBD1 aligns across 7 bases. The V and J ends lost 5 bases and 3 bases, in that order; junction bases with no gene match: 3. CDR3 length: 12 amino acids. In germline, CDR1 is DFQATT, CDR2 SNEGSKA (reference sequence). In nucleotides, the CDR3 is TGCAGTGCTTACAGGGGTGACACTGAAGCTTTCTTT. Translation gives CSAYRGDTEAFF.

This clonotype was picked up many times. The chain joins TRBV4-1 to TRBJ2-1; 11 bases map to TRBD2. Trimming at V came to 5 bases and at J to 6 bases, leaving 6 bases not matched to a gene. In germline, CDR1 is MGHRA, CDR2 YSYEKL. This CDR3 has 15 residues. CDR3 loop: CASSYLGLAVNEQFF. CDR3 coding DNA: TGCGCCAGCAGCTACCTGGGACTAGCGGTCAATGAGCAGTTCTTC.

In regard to this clonotype: This may stem from a read error, because a much larger clone lies one nucleotide away. The chain combines TRBV20-1 with TRBJ2-5; D is perhaps TRBD1 (6 bases). Trimming took 6 bases from V and 5 from J, leaving 13 bases between them. Germline CDR1 is DFQATT and CDR2 is SNEGSKA (reference sequence). The CDR3 is 12 amino acids. The CDR3 protein is CSARTDAETQYF. The CDR3 DNA reads as TGCAGTGCCCGGACAGATGCTGAGACCCAGTACTTC.

The table lists this clonotype with many counts. V gene TRBV7-2 combines with J gene TRBJ2-3; the D call may be TRBD1 or TRBD2 (6 bases each). The CDR3 spans 15 residues. In germline, CDR1 is SGHTA, CDR2 FQGNSA. Trimming left V 1 base short and J 11 bases short, with 19 bases between. The CDR3 reads CASSLGSGAQGGQYF. CDR3 DNA: TGTGCCAGCAGCTTAGGCTCGGGGGCCCAAGGAGGGCAGTATTTT.

This clonotype showed up many times. V and J are TRBV9 and TRBJ2-7; no clear D gene. Germline CDR1 reads SGDLS; CDR2 reads YYNGEE. Trimming removed 0 bases at V and 3 bases at J, with 7 bases between. This CDR3 contains 13 residues. The CDR3 loop reads CASSVAPDYEQYF. CDR3 coding DNA: TGTGCCAGCAGCGTAGCACCCGACTACGAGCAGTACTTC.

With respect to this clonotype: A much larger clone sits a single nucleotide away, making a read error possible. The rearrangement links TRBV12-3 or TRBV12-4 to TRBJ2-5, with a possible D match to TRBD1 (7 bases). The CDR3 length is 15 residues. The CDR3 nucleotides read TGTGCCAGCAGTTCCTACAGGGGCGGTCGGGAGACCCAGTGCTTC. This encodes CASSSYRGGRETQCF.

The table lists this clonotype with many counts. V usage is TRBV12-3 or TRBV12-4 and J usage is TRBJ2-2; 7 nucleotides line up with TRBD2. The CDR3 has 16 amino acids. V gave up 3 bases and J gave up 5 bases; unmatched junction bases: 9. CDR3 sequence: CASSFRGGPGTGELFF. The CDR3 nucleotides are TGTGCCAGCAGTTTTAGGGGAGGGCCGGGGACCGGGGAGCTGTTTTTT.

This clonotype was counted between two and nine times. The chain recombines TRBV12-3 or TRBV12-4 with TRBJ2-5; D remains unclear. V was trimmed by 0 bases and J by 9 bases, leaving 5 bases between them. The CDR3 contains 11 residues. This chain's CDR3 is CASSLASAQYF. The CDR3 nucleotides read TGTGCCAGCAGTTTAGCGAGTGCCCAGTACTTC.

With respect to this clonotype: Just one base apart from a much larger clone, this may be a read error. The genes are TRBV12-3 or TRBV12-4 and TRBJ2-5, with D perhaps matching TRBD1 or TRBD2 (5 bases each). This CDR3 region has 13 residues. CDR3 nucleotide sequence: TGTGCCAGCAGTTTTGCGGAAGGGGAGACCCGGTACTTC. Translating gives CASSFAEGETRYF.

This clonotype turned up a few times. The J gene is TRBJ1-2, the V gene TRBV5-1; D gene ambiguous. The V gene's germline CDR1 is SGHRS and CDR2 YFSETQ. With 4 bases removed from V and 6 bases from J, the gap between germline ends came to 19 bases. CDR3 size: 15 residues. CDR3 DNA sequence: TGCGCCAGCAGCGTACAAGGTACCATCTTTGATGGCTACACCTTC. Residues: CASSVQGTIFDGYTF.

J is TRBJ1-4 and V is TRBV30, with D tentatively TRBD1 (6 bases). Trimming removed 2 bases from V and 4 bases from J, with 11 bases in between. CDR3 length: 14 amino acids. Germline V gene sequence: CDR1 GTSNPN, CDR2 SVGIG (reference sequence). CDR3 coding DNA: TGTGCCTGGAGTCCCCGGACAGATAATGAAAAACTGTTTTTT. Residues: CAWSPRTDNEKLFF.

This clonotype has ten or more counts. The chain combines TRBV11-2 with TRBJ2-3; 11 positions agree with TRBD2. CDR3 length equals 17 residues. CDR1 SGHAT and CDR2 FQNNGV come from the germline V gene. Germline trimming cut 7 bases from V and 3 bases from J; bases unmatched to any gene: 12. The CDR3 sequence is CASNTRLAGGPTDTQYF. In DNA form, the CDR3 reads TGTGCCAGCAACACAAGGCTAGCGGGGGGCCCGACAGATACGCAGTATTTT.

The chain uses TRBV9 and TRBJ2-5; 11 bases align to TRBD2. Germline loops: CDR1 SGDLS, CDR2 YYNGEE. The ends lost 0 bases at V and 5 bases at J; junction bases unmatched: 6. The CDR3 has 16 residues. The CDR3 reads CASSVELAGDLETQYF. The CDR3 DNA is TGTGCCAGCAGCGTAGAACTAGCGGGGGATCTGGAGACCCAGTACTTC.

In its sample, this clonotype was seen many times. CDR3 DNA: TGTGCCAGCAGCTTGGAGGGGCGCTGTAGCACAGATACGCAGTATTTT. This codes for CASSLEGRCSTDTQYF. The rearrangement uses TRBV5-4 and TRBJ2-3, with a weak D call TRBD1 (5 bases). The CDR3 is 16 amino acids. V shed 0 bases and J shed 0 bases, with 11 bases lying between them. Per the germline V gene, CDR1 is SGHNT and CDR2 is YYREEE (reference sequence).

The table lists this clonotype with many counts. The gene calls are TRBV15 and TRBJ1-1; a weak D match, TRBD1 (6 bases). V lost 5 bases and J 2 bases, leaving 15 bases between the germline ends. The CDR3 loop spans 15 amino acids. Looked up from germline, CDR1 is LNHNV and CDR2 is YYDKDF (reference sequence). In DNA form, the CDR3 reads TGTGCCACCAGCCACAAACCCGGGACAAACACTGAAGCTTTCTTT. It is translated as CATSHKPGTNTEAFF.

This clonotype was found a few times. This sequence may be a read error, since a much larger clone differs from it by one base. The chain carries TRBV6-1 and TRBJ1-1; 9 bases are a match to TRBD1. Per germline, CDR1 MNHNS and CDR2 SASEGT. With 1 base clipped from V and 3 bases from J, the junction kept 9 bases outside the gene matches. This CDR3 is 17 amino acids long. CDR3 amino acids: CASSEGGQGHMDTEAFF. The CDR3 DNA is TGTGCCAGCAGTGAAGGGGGACAGGGCCATATGGACACTGAAGCTTTCTTT.

The chain recombines TRBV7-2 with TRBJ2-3; no clear D. CDR1 and CDR2 from the germline V gene are SGHTA and FQGNSA. The CDR3 runs 12 residues. V was pared by 2 bases and J by 4 bases, with 4 bases between. CDR3 sequence reads: CASSLIPDTQYF. The CDR3 DNA is TGTGCCAGCAGCTTAATTCCAGATACGCAGTATTTT.

This clonotype was observed many times. The V call is TRBV20-1, the J call TRBJ1-2; D possibly corresponds to TRBD1 (5 bases). The CDR3 totals 13 residues. CDR1 is DFQATT and CDR2 is SNEGSKA in the germline V gene (reference sequence). V was cut by 3 bases and J by 6 bases, with 14 bases left in between. The CDR3 sequence: CSASRGGPNGYTF. DNA of the CDR3: TGCAGTGCTAGTAGGGGCGGACCGAATGGCTACACCTTC.

This clonotype was seen repeatedly, ten times or more. The rearrangement joins TRBV14 to TRBJ2-7; no firm D call. Germline CDR1 and CDR2: SGHDN and FVKESK. The CDR3 spans 13 residues. The V end was cut by 1 base, the J end by 6 bases, with 10 bases between. DNA of the CDR3: TGTGCCAGCAGCCAAGGTCTGGGCCTCGAGCAGTACTTC. Translation gives CASSQGLGLEQYF.